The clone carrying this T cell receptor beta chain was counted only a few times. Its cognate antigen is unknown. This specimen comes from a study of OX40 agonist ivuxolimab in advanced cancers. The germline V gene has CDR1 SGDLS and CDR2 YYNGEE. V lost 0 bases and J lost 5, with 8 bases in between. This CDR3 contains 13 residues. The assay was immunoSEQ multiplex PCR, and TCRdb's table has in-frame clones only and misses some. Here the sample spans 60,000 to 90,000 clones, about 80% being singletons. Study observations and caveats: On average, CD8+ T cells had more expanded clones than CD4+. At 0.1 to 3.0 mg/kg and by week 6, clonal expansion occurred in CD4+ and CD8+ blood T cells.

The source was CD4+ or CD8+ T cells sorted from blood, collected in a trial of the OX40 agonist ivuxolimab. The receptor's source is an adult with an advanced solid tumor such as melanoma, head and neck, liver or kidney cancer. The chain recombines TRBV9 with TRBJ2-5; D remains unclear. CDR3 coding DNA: TGTGCCAGCAGCGTAGCAGCTGTGGAGACCCAGTACTTC. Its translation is CASSVAAVETQYF.